This T cell receptor beta chain originates from a study of vaccination effects on CD4 cells after COVID-19. Study summary: Sampling of a couple of convalescent patients took place 16 days and one week prior to vaccination.

ViraFEST assay sequencing came after antigen-specific CD4+ T cells were expanded with viral peptide pools. Culture lasted about ten days before CD4+ T cell isolation. Convalescent patients had PCR-confirmed SARS-CoV-2 infection between March and December 2020. Wells containing approximately 2 million PBMC each were cultured with 10 IU/ml IL-2 and approximately 10 ug/ml peptides. Both day 3 and day 7 saw half the medium replaced with IL-2 medium. With respect to this clone: The target antigen is unknown. An end of the junction differs from the germline gene, which may be a read error. Other DNA sequences in the sample encode the same CDR3.

The V gene's germline CDR1 is SNHLY and CDR2 FYNNEI. CDR3 length: 15 amino acids. The data were produced by immunoSEQ multiplex PCR, yet TCRdb's version contains in-frame clones alone and is incomplete. The sample holds approximately 40,000 clones, approximately 70% seen once. Study-wide results and limits: Most post-vaccine spike-reactive clones in convalescents were new, not infection-derived.

The material sequenced was CD4+ T cells from PBMCs cultured with a peptide pool, taken before COVID-19 vaccination. The clonotype comes from a human donor who had a prior SARS-CoV-2 infection. This chain links TRBV2 with TRBJ1-2; D gene uncertain. The DNA of the CDR3 is TGTGCCAGCCGGCTAGTGGCACGCGAACTCTATGGCTATACCTTC. This gives the protein CASRLVARELYGYTF. Looking up the rest from reference TRBV2 and TRBJ1-2 gives the full variable domain: EPEVTQTPSHQVTQMGQEVILRCVPISNHLYFYWYRQILGQKVEFLVSFYNNEISEKSEIFDDQFSVERPDGSNFTLKIRSTKLEDSAMYFCASRLVARELYGYTFGSGTRLTVV.